The 7 T cell receptor beta chains below all came from one sample that was sequenced in a study of blood T cells in healthy people across ages. A sample-barcoded 5' primer and a J-beta primer mix were used in a second PCR of roughly 7 to 11 cycles. TCRdb re-called the 5' RACE reads with MiXCR, one entry per CDR3 protein. The sample holds 1.8 million or so distinct CDR3 sequences, approximately 39% seen once. Specimen: blood. The receptors here all came from a human donor in good health.

This chain uses TRBV30 with TRBJ1-4; no firm D call. V was pared by 0 bases and J by 5 bases, with 7 bases between. The CDR3 sequence is 13 residues long. CDR1 is GTSNPN and CDR2 is SVGIG in the germline V gene (reference sequence). This chain's CDR3 is CAWSVLLNEKLFF. The CDR3 coding sequence is TGTGCCTGGAGTGTTTTACTAAATGAAAAACTGTTTTTT.

J is TRBJ2-5 and V is TRBV18; 7 bases agree with TRBD2. The end of the DNA aligns better with TRBJ2-7, so the J call may be wrong. Germline lookup yields CDR1 KGHSH and CDR2 LQKENI. This CDR3 comprises 15 residues. The CDR3 spells CASSLRRGGQLEQYF. CDR3 nucleotide sequence: TGTGCCAGCTCCTTGAGACGCGGGGGTCAACTCGAGCAGTACTTC.

This clonotype was counted ten times or more. The chain recombines TRBV7-3 with TRBJ2-1; 7 nucleotides align to TRBD1. This CDR3 has 15 residues. Germline CDR1 is SGHTA and CDR2 is FQGTGA. V trimming: 0 bases; J trimming: 3 bases; junction bases outside the gene matches: 2. CDR3 region: CASSLTGGVYNEQFF. The DNA for the CDR3 is TGTGCCAGCAGCTTAACAGGGGGCGTCTACAATGAGCAGTTCTTC.

The V call is TRBV5-1, the J call TRBJ1-2; D remains unclear. This CDR3 has 15 residues. Trimming stripped 1 base from V and 4 bases from J, with 14 bases between. The germline V gene has CDR1 SGHRS and CDR2 YFSETQ. In DNA, the CDR3 is TGCGCCAGCAGCTTGTCCCCCGAGGGTGGCTATGGCTACACCTTC. The encoded protein is CASSLSPEGGYGYTF.

This clonotype was detected a few times. This sequence joins TRBV5-1 and TRBJ2-1, with 10 positions matching TRBD2. V lost 0 bases, J lost 9 bases, and 6 bases stayed unmatched. This CDR3 has 15 amino acids. Germline values: CDR1 SGHRS, CDR2 YFSETQ. CDR3 nucleotides: TGCGCCAGCAGCTTGGTAGCGGGGGGACATGTTGAGCAGTTCTTC. Its protein product is CASSLVAGGHVEQFF.

This clonotype occurred once. V is TRBV6-6 and J is TRBJ1-2; 8 positions agree with TRBD1. Germline loops: CDR1 MNHNY, CDR2 SVGAGI (reference sequence). The CDR3 has 15 amino acids. After removal of 4 bases from V and 3 bases from J, the junction contained 7 bases not matched to a gene. The CDR3 bases are TGTGCCAGCAGTTCGACAGGGGTCATGGACTATGGCTACACCTTC. Its translation: CASSSTGVMDYGYTF.

This clonotype was detected a few times. The chain uses TRBV11-2 and TRBJ2-1; possibly TRBD1 or TRBD2 for D (5 bases each). Trimming cost V 1 base and J 3 bases, with 13 bases left between them. CDR1 is SGHAT, CDR2 FQNNGV, per germline. This CDR3 has 16 amino acids. The CDR3: CASSLGEGTHYNEQFF. The CDR3 DNA reads as TGTGCCAGCAGCTTAGGTGAGGGGACCCACTACAATGAGCAGTTCTTC.